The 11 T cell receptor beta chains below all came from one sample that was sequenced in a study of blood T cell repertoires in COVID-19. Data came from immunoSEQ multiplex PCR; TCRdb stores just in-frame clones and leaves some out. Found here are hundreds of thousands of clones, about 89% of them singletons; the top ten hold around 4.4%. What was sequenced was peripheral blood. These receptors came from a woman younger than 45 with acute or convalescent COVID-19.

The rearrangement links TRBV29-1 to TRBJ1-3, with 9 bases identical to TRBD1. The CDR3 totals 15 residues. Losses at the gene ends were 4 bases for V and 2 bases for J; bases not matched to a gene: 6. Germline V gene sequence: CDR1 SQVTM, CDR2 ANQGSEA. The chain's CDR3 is CSVGYGTGTGNTIYF. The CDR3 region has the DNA TGCAGCGTTGGGTATGGGACAGGGACTGGAAACACCATATATTTT.

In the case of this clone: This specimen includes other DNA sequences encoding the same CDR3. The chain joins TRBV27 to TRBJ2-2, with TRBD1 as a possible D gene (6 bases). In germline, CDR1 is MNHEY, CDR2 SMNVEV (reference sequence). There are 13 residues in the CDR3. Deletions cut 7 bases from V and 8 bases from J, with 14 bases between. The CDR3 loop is CASTGDWGGELFF. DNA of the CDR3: TGTGCCAGCACAGGGGATTGGGGTGGGGAGCTGTTTTTT.

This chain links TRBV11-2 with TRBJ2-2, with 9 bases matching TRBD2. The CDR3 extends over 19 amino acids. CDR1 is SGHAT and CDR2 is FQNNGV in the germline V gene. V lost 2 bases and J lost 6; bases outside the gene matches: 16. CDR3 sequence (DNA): TGTGCCAGCAGCTTACTTTCTTTGGGACTAGCCTGGGGGTCCGGGGAGCTGTTTTTT. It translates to CASSLLSLGLAWGSGELFF.

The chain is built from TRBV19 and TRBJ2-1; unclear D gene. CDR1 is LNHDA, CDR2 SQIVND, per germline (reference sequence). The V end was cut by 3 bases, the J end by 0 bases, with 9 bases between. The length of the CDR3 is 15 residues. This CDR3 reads CASSIALSSYNEQFF. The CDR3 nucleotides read TGTGCCAGTAGTATCGCACTGAGCTCCTACAATGAGCAGTTCTTC.

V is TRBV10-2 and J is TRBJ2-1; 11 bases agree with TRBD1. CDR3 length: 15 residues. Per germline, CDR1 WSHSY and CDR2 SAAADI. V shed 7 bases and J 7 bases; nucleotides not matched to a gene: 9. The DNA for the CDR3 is TGCGCCAGCATGGAGGACAGGGGGCGCGTGAATGAGCAGTTCTTC. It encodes CASMEDRGRVNEQFF.

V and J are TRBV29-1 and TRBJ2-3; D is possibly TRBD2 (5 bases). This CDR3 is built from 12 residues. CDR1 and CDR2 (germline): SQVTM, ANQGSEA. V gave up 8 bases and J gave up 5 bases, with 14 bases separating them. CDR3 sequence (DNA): TGCAGCCGAATGGATCGGGGAGATACGCAGTATTTT. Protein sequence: CSRMDRGDTQYF.

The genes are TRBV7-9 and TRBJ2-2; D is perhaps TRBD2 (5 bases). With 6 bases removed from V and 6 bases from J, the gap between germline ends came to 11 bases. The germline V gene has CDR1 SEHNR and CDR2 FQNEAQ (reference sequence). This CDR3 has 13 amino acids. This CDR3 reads CASRRAESGELFF. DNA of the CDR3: TGTGCCAGCAGGCGGGCGGAGTCCGGGGAGCTGTTTTTT. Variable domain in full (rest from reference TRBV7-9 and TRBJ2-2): DTGVSQNPRHKITKRGQNVTFRCDPISEHNRLYWYRQTLGQGPEFLTYFQNEAQLEKSRLLSDRFSAERPKGSFSTLEIQRTEQGDSAMYLCASRRAESGELFFGEGSRLTVL.

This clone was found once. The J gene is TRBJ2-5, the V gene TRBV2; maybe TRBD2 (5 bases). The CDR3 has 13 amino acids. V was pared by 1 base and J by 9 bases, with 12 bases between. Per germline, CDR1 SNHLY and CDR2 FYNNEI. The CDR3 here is CASSEVLTGAQYF. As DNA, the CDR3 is TGTGCCAGCAGTGAAGTCCTCACCGGGGCCCAGTACTTC.

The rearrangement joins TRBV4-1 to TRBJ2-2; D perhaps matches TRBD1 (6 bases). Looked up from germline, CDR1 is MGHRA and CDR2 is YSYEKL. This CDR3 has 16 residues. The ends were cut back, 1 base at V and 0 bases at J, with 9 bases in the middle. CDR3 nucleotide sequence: TGCGCCAGCAGCCAAGTAAGGGGGTCGAACACCGGGGAGCTGTTTTTT. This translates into CASSQVRGSNTGELFF.

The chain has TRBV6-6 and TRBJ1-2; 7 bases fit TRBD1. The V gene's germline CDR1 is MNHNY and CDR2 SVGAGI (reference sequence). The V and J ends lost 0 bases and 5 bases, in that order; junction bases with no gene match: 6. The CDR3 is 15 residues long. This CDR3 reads CASSYSATGQYGYTF. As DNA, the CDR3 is TGTGCCAGCAGTTACTCGGCGACAGGGCAATATGGCTACACCTTC.

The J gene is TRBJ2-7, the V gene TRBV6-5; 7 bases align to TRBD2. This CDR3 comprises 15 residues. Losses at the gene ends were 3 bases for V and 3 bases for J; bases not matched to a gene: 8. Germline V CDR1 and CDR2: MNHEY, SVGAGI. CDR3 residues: CASSYTPGGLYEQYF. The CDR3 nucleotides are TGTGCCAGCAGTTATACCCCGGGGGGTCTCTACGAGCAGTACTTC.